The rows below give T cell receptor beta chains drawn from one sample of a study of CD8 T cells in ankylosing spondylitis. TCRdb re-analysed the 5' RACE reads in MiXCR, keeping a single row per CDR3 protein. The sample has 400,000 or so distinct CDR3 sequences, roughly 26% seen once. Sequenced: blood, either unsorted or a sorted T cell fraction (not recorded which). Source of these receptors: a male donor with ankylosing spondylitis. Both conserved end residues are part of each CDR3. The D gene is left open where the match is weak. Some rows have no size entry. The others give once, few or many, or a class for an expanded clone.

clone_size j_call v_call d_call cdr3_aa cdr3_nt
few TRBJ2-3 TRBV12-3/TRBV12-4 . CASRYPGFQAVNTQYF TGTGCCAGCAGGTACCCGGGATTCCAGGCCGTTAATACGCAGTATTTT
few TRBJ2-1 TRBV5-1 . CASSLDSQSYNEQFF TGCGCCAGCAGCTTGGATTCCCAATCCTACAATGAGCAGTTCTTC
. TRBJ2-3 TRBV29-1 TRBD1 CSLEGQGGTDTQYF TGCAGCCTTGAAGGACAGGGAGGCACAGATACGCAGTATTTT
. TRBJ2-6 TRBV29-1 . CSVSVSGANVLTF TGCAGCGTTAGTGTCTCTGGGGCCAACGTCCTGACTTTC
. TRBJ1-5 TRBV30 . CAWGRGSSNQPQHF TGTGCCTGGGGGCGAGGGTCCAGCAATCAGCCCCAGCATTTT
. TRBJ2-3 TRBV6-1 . CASKPRGDRPRTDTQYF TGTGCCAGCAAACCCCGAGGAGACAGGCCCCGCACAGATACGCAGTATTTT
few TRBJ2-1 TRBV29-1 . CSVEDRGQAYNEQFF TGCAGCGTTGAAGATCGAGGACAAGCCTACAATGAGCAGTTCTTC
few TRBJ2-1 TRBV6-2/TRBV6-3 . CASSRAGQRALEQFF TGTGCCAGCAGTCGAGCGGGACAGCGGGCTCTTGAGCAGTTCTTC
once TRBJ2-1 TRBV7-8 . CASSADSGREQFF TGTGCCAGCAGCGCCGACTCCGGGCGTGAGCAGTTCTTC
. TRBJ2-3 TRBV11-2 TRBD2 CASSFTRTSVADTQYF TGTGCCAGCAGCTTCACAAGGACTAGCGTCGCAGATACGCAGTATTTT
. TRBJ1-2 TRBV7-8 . CASSLAAGQDGYTF TGTGCCAGCAGCTTAGCGGCGGGGCAGGATGGCTACACCTTC
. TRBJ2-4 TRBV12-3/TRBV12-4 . CASSLGAGSVAKNIQYF TGTGCCAGCAGTTTAGGAGCAGGGAGTGTAGCCAAAAACATTCAGTACTTC
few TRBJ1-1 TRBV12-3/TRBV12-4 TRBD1 CASSLARQGAVTEAFF TGTGCCAGCAGTTTAGCCCGGCAGGGGGCTGTGACTGAAGCTTTCTTT
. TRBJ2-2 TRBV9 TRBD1 CASSLRQGMNTGELFF TGTGCCAGCAGCCTACGACAGGGAATGAACACCGGGGAGCTGTTTTTT
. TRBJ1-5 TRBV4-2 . CASSQDHRPANQPQHF TGTGCCAGCAGCCAAGATCACAGACCGGCAAATCAGCCCCAGCATTTT
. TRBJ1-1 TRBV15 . CATSRVGGTWSGAFF TGTGCCACCAGCAGAGTGGGGGGGACTTGGTCGGGAGCTTTCTTT
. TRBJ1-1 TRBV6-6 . CASSLQFTEAFF TGTGCCAGCAGCCTCCAATTCACTGAAGCTTTCTTT
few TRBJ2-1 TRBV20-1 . CSALGLSHNEQFF TGCAGTGCTTTAGGACTAAGCCACAATGAGCAGTTCTTC
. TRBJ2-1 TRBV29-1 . CSVERGGYNEQFF TGCAGCGTTGAGCGGGGCGGTTACAATGAGCAGTTCTTC
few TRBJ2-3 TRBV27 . CASSWTWRSDTQYF TGTGCCAGCAGTTGGACCTGGCGCTCAGATACGCAGTATTTT
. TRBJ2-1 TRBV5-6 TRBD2 CASSLVAGGHFNEQFF TGTGCCAGCAGCTTGGTTGCGGGAGGACATTTTAATGAGCAGTTCTTC
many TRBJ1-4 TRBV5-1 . CASSLDEKLFF TGCGCCAGCAGCTTGGATGAAAAACTGTTTTTT